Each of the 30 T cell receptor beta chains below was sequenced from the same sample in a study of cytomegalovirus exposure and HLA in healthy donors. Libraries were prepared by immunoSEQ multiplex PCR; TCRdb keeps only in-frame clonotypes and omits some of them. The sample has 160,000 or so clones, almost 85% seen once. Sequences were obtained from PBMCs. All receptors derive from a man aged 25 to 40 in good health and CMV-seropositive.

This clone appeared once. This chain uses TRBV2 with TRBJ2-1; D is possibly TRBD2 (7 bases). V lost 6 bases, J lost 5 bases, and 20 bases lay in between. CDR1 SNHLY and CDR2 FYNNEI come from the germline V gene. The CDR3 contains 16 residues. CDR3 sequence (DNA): TGTGCCAGCAGCCGGCGGGGGCGGGACGGTCACAATGAGCAGTTCTTC. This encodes CASSRRGRDGHNEQFF.

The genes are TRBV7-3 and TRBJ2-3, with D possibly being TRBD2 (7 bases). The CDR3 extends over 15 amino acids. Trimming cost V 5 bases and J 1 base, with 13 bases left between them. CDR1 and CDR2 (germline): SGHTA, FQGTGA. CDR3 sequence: CASSPQGGGTDTQYF. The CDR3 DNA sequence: TGTGCCAGCAGCCCTCAAGGGGGGGGCACAGATACGCAGTATTTT.

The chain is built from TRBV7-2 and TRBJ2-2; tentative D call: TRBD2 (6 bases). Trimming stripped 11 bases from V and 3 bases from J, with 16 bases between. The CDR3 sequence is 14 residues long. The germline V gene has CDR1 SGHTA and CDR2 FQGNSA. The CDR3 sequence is CAWNPGADTGELFF. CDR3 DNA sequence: TGTGCCTGGAATCCGGGAGCCGACACCGGGGAGCTGTTTTTT.

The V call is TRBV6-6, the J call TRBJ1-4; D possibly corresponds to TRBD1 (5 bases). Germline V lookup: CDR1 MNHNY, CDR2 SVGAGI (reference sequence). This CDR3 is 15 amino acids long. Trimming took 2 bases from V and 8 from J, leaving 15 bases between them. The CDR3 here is CASSYIGDLEEKLFF. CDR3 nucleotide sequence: TGTGCCAGCAGTTACATAGGGGATCTAGAGGAAAAACTGTTTTTT.

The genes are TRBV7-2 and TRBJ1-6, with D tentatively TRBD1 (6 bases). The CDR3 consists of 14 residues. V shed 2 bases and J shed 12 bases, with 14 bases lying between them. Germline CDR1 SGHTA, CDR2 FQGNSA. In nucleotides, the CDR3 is TGTGCCAGCAGCTTATGGGCAGGGGACAAACCCCTCCACTTT. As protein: CASSLWAGDKPLHF.

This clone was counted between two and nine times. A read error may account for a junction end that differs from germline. The CDR3 nucleotides read TGCAGTGGGGGCCCCTATGGCTACACCTTC. Amino acid sequence: CSGGPYGYTF. The chain employs TRBV28 and TRBJ1-2; D is perhaps TRBD1 (6 bases). Per the germline V gene, CDR1 is MDHEN and CDR2 is SYDVKM. CDR3 length: 10 amino acids.

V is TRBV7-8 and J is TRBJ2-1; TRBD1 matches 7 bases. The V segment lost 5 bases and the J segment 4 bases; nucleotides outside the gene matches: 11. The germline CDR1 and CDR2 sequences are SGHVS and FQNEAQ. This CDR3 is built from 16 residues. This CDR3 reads CASSRQPGQKYNEQFF. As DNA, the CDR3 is TGTGCCAGCAGCAGACAGCCGGGACAGAAATACAATGAGCAGTTCTTC.

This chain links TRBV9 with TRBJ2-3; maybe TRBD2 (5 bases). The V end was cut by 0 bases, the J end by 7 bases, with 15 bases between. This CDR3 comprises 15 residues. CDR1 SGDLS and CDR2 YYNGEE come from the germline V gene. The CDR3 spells CASSVASGWEHTQYF. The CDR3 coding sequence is TGTGCCAGCAGCGTAGCTTCGGGGTGGGAGCATACGCAGTATTTT.

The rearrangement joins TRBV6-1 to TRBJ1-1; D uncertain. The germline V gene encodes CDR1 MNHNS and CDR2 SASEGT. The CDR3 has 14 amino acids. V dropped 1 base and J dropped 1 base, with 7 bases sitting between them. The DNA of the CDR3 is TGTGCCAGCAGTGAAGGGGCACAGAACACTGAAGCTTTCTTT. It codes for CASSEGAQNTEAFF.

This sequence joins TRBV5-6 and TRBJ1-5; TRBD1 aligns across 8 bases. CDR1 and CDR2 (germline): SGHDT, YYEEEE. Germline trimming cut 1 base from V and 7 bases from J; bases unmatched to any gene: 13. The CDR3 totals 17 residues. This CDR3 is CASSLWLGQVRGQPQHF. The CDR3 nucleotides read TGTGCCAGCAGCTTGTGGCTGGGACAGGTCCGCGGCCAGCCCCAGCATTTT.

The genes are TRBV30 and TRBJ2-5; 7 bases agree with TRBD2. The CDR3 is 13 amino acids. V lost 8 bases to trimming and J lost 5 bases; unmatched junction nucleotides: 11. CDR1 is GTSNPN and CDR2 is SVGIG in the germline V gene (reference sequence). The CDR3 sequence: CARLGEGSETQYF. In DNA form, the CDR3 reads TGTGCCCGCCTCGGGGAGGGCAGCGAGACCCAGTACTTC.

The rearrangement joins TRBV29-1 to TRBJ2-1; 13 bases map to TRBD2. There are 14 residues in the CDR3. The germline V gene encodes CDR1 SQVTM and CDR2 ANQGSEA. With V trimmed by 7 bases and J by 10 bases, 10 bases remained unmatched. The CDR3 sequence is CSGGTSGISWEQFF. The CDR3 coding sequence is TGCAGCGGGGGGACTAGCGGGATTTCGTGGGAGCAGTTCTTC.

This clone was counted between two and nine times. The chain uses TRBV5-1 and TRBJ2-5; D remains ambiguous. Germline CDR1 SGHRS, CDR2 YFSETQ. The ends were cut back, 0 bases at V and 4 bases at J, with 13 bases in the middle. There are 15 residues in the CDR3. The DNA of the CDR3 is TGCGCCAGCAGCTTGGATACAGCCGAAGGAGAGACCCAGTACTTC. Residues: CASSLDTAEGETQYF.

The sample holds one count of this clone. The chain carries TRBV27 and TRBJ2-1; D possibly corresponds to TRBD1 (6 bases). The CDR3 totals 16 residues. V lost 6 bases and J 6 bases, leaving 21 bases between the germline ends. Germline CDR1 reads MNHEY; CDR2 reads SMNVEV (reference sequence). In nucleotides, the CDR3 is TGTGCCAGCAGGCCAACCACAGGGTATGTTGGCAATGAGCAGTTCTTC. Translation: CASRPTTGYVGNEQFF.

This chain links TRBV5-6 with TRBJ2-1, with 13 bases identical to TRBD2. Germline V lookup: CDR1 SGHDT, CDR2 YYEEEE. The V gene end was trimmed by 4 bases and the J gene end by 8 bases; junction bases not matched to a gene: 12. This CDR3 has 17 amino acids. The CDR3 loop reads CASSKITSGRALDEQFF. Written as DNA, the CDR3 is TGTGCCAGCAGCAAGATAACTAGCGGGAGGGCCCTCGATGAGCAGTTCTTC.

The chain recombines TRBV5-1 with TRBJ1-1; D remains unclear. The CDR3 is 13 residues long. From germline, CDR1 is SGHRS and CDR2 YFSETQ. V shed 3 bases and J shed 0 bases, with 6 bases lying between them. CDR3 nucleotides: TGCGCCAGCAGCTGGCAGGTGAACACTGAAGCTTTCTTT. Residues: CASSWQVNTEAFF.

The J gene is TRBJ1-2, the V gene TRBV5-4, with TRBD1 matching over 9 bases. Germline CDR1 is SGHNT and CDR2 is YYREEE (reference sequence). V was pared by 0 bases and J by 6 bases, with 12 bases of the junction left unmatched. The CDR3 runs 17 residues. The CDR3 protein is CASSLGLRRDREDGYTF. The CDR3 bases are TGTGCCAGCAGCTTGGGGTTGCGCCGGGACAGGGAAGATGGCTACACCTTC.

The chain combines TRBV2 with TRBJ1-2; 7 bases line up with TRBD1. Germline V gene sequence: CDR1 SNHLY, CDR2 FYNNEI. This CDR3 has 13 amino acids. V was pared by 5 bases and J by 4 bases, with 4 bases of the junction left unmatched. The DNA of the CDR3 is TGTGCCAGCAGTCCGGGACAGCTCTATGGCTACACCTTC. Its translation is CASSPGQLYGYTF.

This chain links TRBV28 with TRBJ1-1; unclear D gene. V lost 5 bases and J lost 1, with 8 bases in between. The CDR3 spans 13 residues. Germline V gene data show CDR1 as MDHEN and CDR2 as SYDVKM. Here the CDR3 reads CASSTTPNTEAFF. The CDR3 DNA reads TGTGCCAGCAGTACCACACCGAACACTGAAGCTTTCTTT. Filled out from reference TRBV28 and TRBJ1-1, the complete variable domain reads DVKVTQSSRYLVKRTGEKVFLECVQDMDHENMFWYRQDPGLGLRLIYFSYDVKMKEKGDIPEGYSVSREKKERFSLILESASTNQTSMYLCASSTTPNTEAFFGQGTRLTVV.

In DNA form, the CDR3 reads TGTGCCAGCAGTGCAGGACAGGGGCTGGGGCAGTACTTC. Its translation is CASSAGQGLGQYF. This chain uses TRBV2 with TRBJ2-7, with TRBD1 identical over 9 bases. The CDR3 runs to 13 residues. The junction had 7 bases not matched to a gene; V was cut back by 4 bases and J by 9 bases. Germline CDR1 reads SNHLY; CDR2 reads FYNNEI.

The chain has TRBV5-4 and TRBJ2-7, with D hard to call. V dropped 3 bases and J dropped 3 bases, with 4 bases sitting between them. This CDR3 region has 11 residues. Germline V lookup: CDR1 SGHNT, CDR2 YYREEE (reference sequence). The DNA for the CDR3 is TGTGCCAGCAGCTCGGGCTACGAGCAGTACTTC. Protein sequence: CASSSGYEQYF. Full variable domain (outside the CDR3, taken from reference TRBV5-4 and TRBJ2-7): ETGVTQSPTHLIKTRGQQVTLRCSSQSGHNTVSWYQQALGQGPQFIFQYYREEENGRGNFPPRFSGLQFPNYSSELNVNALELDDSALYLCASSSGYEQYFGPGTRLTVT.

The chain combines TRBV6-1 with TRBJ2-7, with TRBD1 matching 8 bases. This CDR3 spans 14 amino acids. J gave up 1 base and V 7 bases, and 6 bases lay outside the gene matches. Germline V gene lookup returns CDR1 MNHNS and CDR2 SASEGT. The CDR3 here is CASTRGQGSYEQYF. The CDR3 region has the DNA TGTGCCAGCACTCGCGGACAGGGATCCTACGAGCAGTACTTC.

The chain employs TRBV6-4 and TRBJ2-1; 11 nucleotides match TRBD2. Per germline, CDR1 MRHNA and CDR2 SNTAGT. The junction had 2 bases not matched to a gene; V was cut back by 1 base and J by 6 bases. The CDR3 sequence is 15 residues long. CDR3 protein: CASSDYTSGSNEQFF. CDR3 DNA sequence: TGTGCCAGCAGTGACTATACTAGCGGGAGCAATGAGCAGTTCTTC.

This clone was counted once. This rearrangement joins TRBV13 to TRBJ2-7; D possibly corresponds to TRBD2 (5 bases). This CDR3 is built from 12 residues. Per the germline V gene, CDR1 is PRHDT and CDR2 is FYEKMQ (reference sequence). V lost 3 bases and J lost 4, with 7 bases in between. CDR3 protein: CASSFQRYEQYF. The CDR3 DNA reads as TGTGCCAGCAGCTTTCAGCGGTACGAGCAGTACTTC. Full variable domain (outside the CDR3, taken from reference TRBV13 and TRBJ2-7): AAGVIQSPRHLIKEKRETATLKCYPIPRHDTVYWYQQGPGQDPQFLISFYEKMQSDKGSIPDRFSAQQFSDYHSELNMSSLELGDSALYFCASSFQRYEQYFGPGTRLTVT.

The CDR3 region is CASSPGTVNTGELFF. The CDR3 region has the DNA TGTGCCAGCAGCCCCGGGACAGTGAACACCGGGGAGCTGTTTTTT. The gene calls are TRBV7-3 and TRBJ2-2; 7 bases map to TRBD1. The CDR3 covers 15 residues. Unmatched junction bases numbered 4, after V lost 5 bases and J lost 1 base. CDR1 is SGHTA, CDR2 FQGTGA, per germline.

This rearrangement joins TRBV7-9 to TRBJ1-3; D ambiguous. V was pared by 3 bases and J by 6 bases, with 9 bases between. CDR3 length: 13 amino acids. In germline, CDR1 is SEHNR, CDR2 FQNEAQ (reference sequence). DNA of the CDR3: TGTGCCAGCAGCTTTGGTCGGGAAAACACCATATATTTT. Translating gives CASSFGRENTIYF.

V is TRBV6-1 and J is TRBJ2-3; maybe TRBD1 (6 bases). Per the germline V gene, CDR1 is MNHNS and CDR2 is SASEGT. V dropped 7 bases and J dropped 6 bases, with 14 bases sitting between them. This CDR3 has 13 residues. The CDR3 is CASILRGPDTQYF. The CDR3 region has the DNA TGTGCCAGCATCCTCAGGGGTCCCGATACGCAGTATTTT.

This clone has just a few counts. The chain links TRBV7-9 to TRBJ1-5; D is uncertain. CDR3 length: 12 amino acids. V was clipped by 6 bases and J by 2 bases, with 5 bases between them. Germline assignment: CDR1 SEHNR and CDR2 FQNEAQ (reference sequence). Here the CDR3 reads CASSVGNQPQHF. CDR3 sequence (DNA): TGTGCCAGCAGTGTCGGCAATCAGCCCCAGCATTTT.

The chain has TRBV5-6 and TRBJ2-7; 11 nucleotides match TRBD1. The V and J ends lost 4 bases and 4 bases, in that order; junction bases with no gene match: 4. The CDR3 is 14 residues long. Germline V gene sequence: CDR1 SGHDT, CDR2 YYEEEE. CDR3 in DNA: TGTGCCAGCAGCGGGACAGGGGGACCGTACGAGCAGTACTTC. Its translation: CASSGTGGPYEQYF. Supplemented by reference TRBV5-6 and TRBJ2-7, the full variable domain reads DAGVTQSPTHLIKTRGQQVTLRCSPKSGHDTVSWYQQALGQGPQFIFQYYEEEERQRGNFPDRFSGHQFPNYSSELNVNALLLGDSALYLCASSGTGGPYEQYFGPGTRLTVT.

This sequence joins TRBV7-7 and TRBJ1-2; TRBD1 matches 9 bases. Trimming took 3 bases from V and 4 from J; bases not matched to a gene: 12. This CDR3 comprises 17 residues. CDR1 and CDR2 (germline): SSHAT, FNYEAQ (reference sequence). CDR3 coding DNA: TGTGCCAGCAGCTTGACCACCGGGACAGGGTTGGTCTATGGCTACACCTTC. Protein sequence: CASSLTTGTGLVYGYTF.